Listed here are 29 T cell receptor beta chains from one sample, sequenced in a study of shared clonotypes between healthy human individuals. Assay: immunoSEQ multiplex PCR; the TCRdb copy retains only in-frame clones and omits some. The table has about 2.4 million clones, 93% seen once. Sequencing was performed on naive CD4+ T cells from PBMCs. Subset defined: CD45RA+ positively selected. The receptors stem from a young man in good health. Some clones in this sample may be carry-over from other donors' samples.

This sequence joins TRBV7-3 and TRBJ2-7; the D is unclear. V was cut by 2 bases and J by 0 bases, with 8 bases left in between. Germline CDR1 SGHTA, CDR2 FQGTGA. The CDR3 spans 14 residues. The CDR3 DNA reads TGTGCCAGCAGCTTAGGTGGGGTCTCCTACGAGCAGTACTTC. This codes for CASSLGGVSYEQYF. The whole variable domain, remainder taken from reference TRBV7-3 and TRBJ2-7, is GAGVSQTPSNKVTEKGKYVELRCDPISGHTALYWYRQSLGQGPEFLIYFQGTGAADDSGLPNDRFFAVRPEGSVSTLKIQRTERGDSAVYLCASSLGGVSYEQYFGPGTRLTVT.

Turning to this clone: Germline and junction disagree at one end, which may indicate a read error. Here the CDR3 reads CSVDAGTEIRF. The CDR3 DNA reads as TGCAGCGTAGACGCCGGGACAGAGATTCGTTTT. The V call is TRBV29-1, the J call TRBJ1-3; 7 nucleotides agree with TRBD1. The CDR3 totals 11 residues. Germline CDR1 reads SQVTM; CDR2 reads ANQGSEA.

For this clone: This specimen includes other DNA sequences encoding the same CDR3. The V call is TRBV7-9, the J call TRBJ1-3; D not certain. The ends were cut back, 0 bases at V and 4 bases at J, with 7 bases in the middle. The CDR3 spans 14 residues. Germline V gene lookup returns CDR1 SEHNR and CDR2 FQNEAQ (reference sequence). CDR3 sequence (DNA): TGTGCCAGCAGCTTAGCAGGGTCAGGAAACACCATATATTTT. This codes for CASSLAGSGNTIYF.

The CDR3 loop reads CASSLSGRLANEQFF. In DNA, the CDR3 is TGTGCCAGCAGCTTGAGCGGGAGGTTGGCCAATGAGCAGTTCTTC. The chain links TRBV11-2 to TRBJ2-1; TRBD2 matches at 9 bases. The CDR3 extends over 15 amino acids. V lost 3 bases to trimming and J lost 6 bases; unmatched junction nucleotides: 6. Germline CDR1 is SGHAT and CDR2 is FQNNGV.

The chain carries TRBV23-1 and TRBJ2-1; no clear D gene. TRBV23-1 is an ORF, and what it does is uncertain. Trimming removed 10 bases at V and 7 bases at J, with 26 bases between. This CDR3 is built from 16 residues. CDR3 loop: CATTQLPGGGINEQFF. The CDR3 nucleotides are TGCGCCACCACCCAACTGCCGGGCGGTGGTATAAATGAGCAGTTCTTC.

V is TRBV5-8 and J is TRBJ1-5, with D perhaps matching TRBD1 (5 bases). V shed 5 bases and J shed 6 bases, with 18 bases lying between them. The V gene's germline CDR1 is SGHTS and CDR2 YDEGEE. The CDR3 loop spans 15 amino acids. The CDR3 is CASRPMGRDRQPQHF. The DNA of the CDR3 is TGTGCCAGCAGACCGATGGGCAGGGATCGTCAGCCCCAGCATTTT. The full variable domain, completed using reference TRBV5-8 and TRBJ1-5, is EAGVTQSPTHLIKTRGQQATLRCSPISGHTSVYWYQQALGLGLQFLLWYDEGEERNRGNFPPRFSGRQFPNYSSELNVNALELEDSALYLCASRPMGRDRQPQHFGDGTRLSIL.

The V and J genes are TRBV10-3 and TRBJ1-2; D uncertain. Trimming cost V 2 bases and J 7 bases, with 11 bases left between them. Per the germline V gene, CDR1 is ENHRY and CDR2 is SYGVKD. The CDR3 covers 13 residues. This CDR3 is CAISETELSGYTF. CDR3 nucleotide sequence: TGTGCCATCAGTGAGACAGAGCTGAGTGGCTACACCTTC.

This chain links TRBV7-3 with TRBJ2-2, with TRBD2 identical over 12 bases. There are 13 residues in the CDR3. The V gene end was trimmed by 4 bases and the J gene end by 11 bases; junction bases not matched to a gene: 2. Germline-derived CDR1 and CDR2 are SGHTA and FQGTGA. CDR3 coding DNA: TGTGCCAGCAGCTCTAGCGGGAGGGCTGAGCTGTTTTTT. Translated: CASSSSGRAELFF.

The chain couples TRBV29-1 to TRBJ2-1, with a tentative D call TRBD2 (6 bases). CDR3 length equals 11 residues. V was trimmed by 7 bases and J by 13 bases, leaving 17 bases between them. Germline V gene sequence: CDR1 SQVTM, CDR2 ANQGSEA. DNA for the CDR3: TGCAGCGCCGAGTTGACACTAGCACAGTTCTTC. Translating gives CSAELTLAQFF.

This sequence joins TRBV2 and TRBJ2-2; D remains unclear. Trimming removed 6 bases at V and 0 bases at J, with 8 bases between. Germline V gives CDR1 SNHLY, CDR2 FYNNEI. This CDR3 region has 14 residues. CDR3 residues: CASREIANTGELFF. CDR3 DNA: TGTGCCAGCAGGGAAATAGCGAACACCGGGGAGCTGTTTTTT.

The V and J genes are TRBV9 and TRBJ2-1, with TRBD2 matching 10 bases. Germline assignment: CDR1 SGDLS and CDR2 YYNGEE. J was trimmed by 5 bases and V by 2 bases; bases with no gene match: 7. The CDR3 length is 16 residues. The CDR3 loop is CASSVSGRTTHNEQFF. CDR3 bases: TGTGCCAGCAGCGTTAGCGGGAGGACGACTCACAATGAGCAGTTCTTC.

The rearrangement joins TRBV5-1 to TRBJ2-3; D is unclear. The V and J ends lost 1 base and 4 bases respectively, with 13 bases between them. The CDR3 consists of 15 residues. CDR1 and CDR2 (germline): SGHRS, YFSETQ. The CDR3, as DNA: TGCGCCAGCAGCTTGAAAGAGGCAAGGCCAGATACGCAGTATTTT. It is translated as CASSLKEARPDTQYF.

The genes are TRBV28 and TRBJ2-5; 11 nucleotides agree with TRBD1. The CDR3 contains 16 residues. The V gene end was trimmed by 5 bases and the J gene end by 3 bases; junction bases not matched to a gene: 8. Germline V gene sequence: CDR1 MDHEN, CDR2 SYDVKM. The CDR3 region is CASSHFGQGAEETQYF. CDR3 nucleotide sequence: TGTGCCAGCAGTCACTTCGGACAGGGGGCTGAAGAGACCCAGTACTTC.

The chain carries TRBV7-3 and TRBJ2-7; 9 bases are a match to TRBD2. The CDR3 contains 17 residues. From germline, CDR1 is SGHTA and CDR2 FQGTGA. J lost 5 bases, V lost 1 base, and 12 bases had no gene match. The CDR3 coding sequence is TGTGCCAGCAGCTTAAATGCACTAGCGGGTTTGTTAGACGAGCAGTACTTC. It is translated as CASSLNALAGLLDEQYF.

This chain connects TRBV28 to TRBJ2-5; 7 bases agree with TRBD1. Unmatched junction bases numbered 8, after V lost 2 bases and J lost 5 bases. Germline V CDR1 and CDR2: MDHEN, SYDVKM. CDR3 size: 15 residues. The CDR3 is CASSLGQVWLETQYF. CDR3 DNA sequence: TGTGCCAGCAGTTTAGGACAGGTCTGGTTGGAGACCCAGTACTTC. The whole variable domain, remainder taken from reference TRBV28 and TRBJ2-5, is DVKVTQSSRYLVKRTGEKVFLECVQDMDHENMFWYRQDPGLGLRLIYFSYDVKMKEKGDIPEGYSVSREKKERFSLILESASTNQTSMYLCASSLGQVWLETQYFGPGTRLLVL.

The V gene is TRBV10-3, the J gene TRBJ2-1; 7 bases line up with TRBD2. The V gene's germline CDR1 is ENHRY and CDR2 SYGVKD. The CDR3 has 11 residues. V dropped 4 bases and J dropped 9; count of bases not matched to a gene: 0. CDR3 in amino acids: CAISAGGEQFF. The CDR3 DNA reads TGTGCCATCAGTGCGGGAGGTGAGCAGTTCTTC.

The DNA for the CDR3 is TGTGCCAGCACCCTCCGGGACAGAAGATCACAGCCCCAGCATTTT. It yields the protein CASTLRDRRSQPQHF. This sequence joins TRBV28 and TRBJ1-5, with 7 bases fitting TRBD1. V shed 7 bases and J 7 bases; nucleotides not matched to a gene: 13. The CDR3 totals 15 residues. Germline assignment: CDR1 MDHEN and CDR2 SYDVKM.

This chain joins TRBV6-1 and TRBJ1-2; maybe TRBD1 (6 bases). Trimming took 6 bases from V and 7 from J, leaving 15 bases between them. The CDR3 has 13 residues. Germline lookup yields CDR1 MNHNS and CDR2 SASEGT. The CDR3 DNA reads TGTGCCAGCAGGGGGGCGGGGCGAAGTGGCTACACCTTC. Its protein is CASRGAGRSGYTF.

The chain joins TRBV11-1 to TRBJ2-2; D gene ambiguous. The CDR3 has 14 amino acids. Trimming cost V 4 bases and J 2 bases, with 8 bases left between them. The V gene's germline CDR1 is SGHAT and CDR2 FQDESV (reference sequence). CDR3 nucleotide sequence: TGTGCCAGCAGCTCCCGACCCAACACCGGGGAGCTGTTTTTT. It codes for CASSSRPNTGELFF.

This clone appeared once. The J gene is TRBJ2-1, the V gene TRBV10-3; the match to TRBD2 covers 10 bases. The length of the CDR3 is 15 residues. After removal of 5 bases from V and 10 bases from J, the junction contained 11 bases not matched to a gene. Germline CDR1 and CDR2: ENHRY and SYGVKD. The CDR3 loop reads CAISLGASGGVEQFF. The CDR3 DNA reads TGTGCCATCAGTCTTGGGGCTAGCGGGGGAGTAGAGCAGTTCTTC.

The rearrangement joins TRBV30 to TRBJ2-1; possible D gene TRBD2, 6 bases. Looked up from germline, CDR1 is GTSNPN and CDR2 is SVGIG (reference sequence). Trimming took 3 bases from V and 16 from J, leaving 19 bases between them. The CDR3 contains 12 residues. CDR3 nucleotides: TGTGCCTGGAGCTCCGCAAGTCGGGAGTTATTCTTC. Its translation: CAWSSASRELFF.

This chain connects TRBV5-6 to TRBJ1-5; D gene uncertain. This CDR3 is 15 amino acids long. Trimming pared 1 base from V and 0 bases from J, leaving 8 bases between. Germline lookup yields CDR1 SGHDT and CDR2 YYEEEE. CDR3 DNA: TGTGCCAGCAGCTTGAGTCCGAATAGCAATCAGCCCCAGCATTTT. This translates into CASSLSPNSNQPQHF.

The genes are TRBV28 and TRBJ1-5; no definite D call. V lost 7 bases, J lost 2 bases, and 18 bases lay in between. The germline V gene encodes CDR1 MDHEN and CDR2 SYDVKM. The CDR3 is 16 residues long. The CDR3 protein is CASKLGGRGGNQPQHF. The CDR3 bases are TGTGCCAGCAAGCTAGGAGGGCGCGGTGGCAATCAGCCCCAGCATTTT.

In this sample, this clone turned up once. V is TRBV11-2 and J is TRBJ2-2; 11 bases map to TRBD2. Germline V gives CDR1 SGHAT, CDR2 FQNNGV. The V segment lost 3 bases and the J segment 4 bases; nucleotides outside the gene matches: 13. The CDR3 is 19 residues long. This chain's CDR3 is CASSFRLLGTSGLTGELFF. CDR3 coding DNA: TGTGCCAGCAGCTTTCGATTACTCGGGACTAGCGGTCTCACCGGGGAGCTGTTTTTT.

The rearrangement links TRBV5-5 to TRBJ1-1, with unresolved D. Per germline, CDR1 SGHKS and CDR2 YYEKEE (reference sequence). This CDR3 has 15 residues. V lost 1 base to trimming and J lost 2 bases, with 12 bases between them. The CDR3 is CASSLRVRPNTEAFF. For the CDR3, the DNA is TGTGCCAGCAGCTTGAGGGTCAGGCCCAACACTGAAGCTTTCTTT. Full variable domain (remainder filled in from reference TRBV5-5 and TRBJ1-1): DAGVTQSPTHLIKTRGQQVTLRCSPISGHKSVSWYQQVLGQGPQFIFQYYEKEERGRGNFPDRFSARQFPNYSSELNVNALLLGDSALYLCASSLRVRPNTEAFFGQGTRLTVV.

This clone was seen only a few times. The V gene is TRBV30, the J gene TRBJ1-4, with no clear D. The CDR3 loop spans 11 amino acids. Trimming pared 5 bases from V and 6 bases from J, leaving 7 bases between. Germline V gives CDR1 GTSNPN, CDR2 SVGIG (reference sequence). The CDR3 is CAWAMDEKLFF. CDR3 bases: TGTGCCTGGGCCATGGATGAAAAACTGTTTTTT.

This clone appeared a single time. The CDR3 region has the DNA TGTGCCAGCAGTGATCGGATAGGGCAGAGCTATGGCTACACCTTC. Protein: CASSDRIGQSYGYTF. This chain joins TRBV2 and TRBJ1-2; no firm D call. The CDR3 runs 15 residues. Germline V gene data show CDR1 as SNHLY and CDR2 as FYNNEI. V lost 3 bases, J lost 4 bases, and 15 bases lay in between.

The chain combines TRBV5-6 with TRBJ1-2; D call uncertain. The germline V and J ends were trimmed by 3 bases and 4 bases, with 10 bases remaining between them. Germline-derived CDR1 and CDR2 are SGHDT and YYEEEE. The CDR3 is 13 amino acids. The CDR3 spells CASSSERFYGYTF. For the CDR3, the DNA is TGTGCCAGCAGCTCGGAGAGATTCTATGGCTACACCTTC.

The J gene is TRBJ2-1, the V gene TRBV9; TRBD2 agrees at 9 bases. V shed 4 bases, J shed 8 bases, and the junction held 13 bases outside the gene matches. This CDR3 has 16 residues. Germline CDR1 SGDLS, CDR2 YYNGEE. CDR3 sequence: CASSPSLAGRNHEQFF. The CDR3 coding sequence is TGTGCCAGCAGCCCAAGCCTAGCGGGACGGAATCATGAGCAGTTCTTC.